This T cell receptor (beta chain) was retrieved from a study of persistence of HIV-infected CD4 T cells. Background on the study: Donors were ART-treated; their CMV- and Gag-responding CD4+ T cells were isolated.

V lost 0 bases, J lost 0 bases, and 6 bases lay in between. The CDR3 is 16 amino acids. CDR1 and CDR2 (germline): LGHDT, YNNKEL (reference sequence). This was the immunoSEQ version 4 assay in survey mode. The protocol was immunoSEQ multiplex PCR, while the TCRdb copy is restricted to in-frame clones and leaves out a portion. There are around 42,000 clones in the sample; about 80% occur only once, and 13% to 15% lies in the top ten. General observations from the study: CMV- and Gag-responding cells had lower TCRbeta richness than CD3/CD28-responding cells. Degenerate expanded CDR3beta sequences were enriched among CMV- and Gag-responding cells.

Overlapping HIV-1 Gag 15-mer peptides at approximately 1 ug per peptide per mL were used. Sorted nonresponding memory CD4+ T cells were CD40L-negative, CD69-negative, CD45RO-high. Worth noting for this clone: Its specificity is unknown.

The source was CD4+ T cells sorted from PBMCs after roughly 20-hour stimulation, collected from a patient who received antiretroviral therapy. The receptor's source is an adult man with HIV who was CMV-seropositive. The chain combines TRBV3-1 (or the pseudogene TRBV3-2) with TRBJ2-6; D perhaps matches TRBD2 (5 bases). The CDR3 loop reads CASSQDRGSGANVLTF. For the CDR3, the DNA is TGTGCCAGCAGCCAAGATCGGGGCTCTGGGGCCAACGTCCTGACTTTC.